This is a list of T cell receptor beta chains from one sample in a study of cytomegalovirus exposure and HLA in healthy donors. Libraries were prepared by immunoSEQ multiplex PCR; TCRdb keeps only in-frame clonotypes and omits some of them. The sample includes 95,000 to 150,000 clones, roughly 80% seen only once; the top ten take approximately 8.4%. Source material: PBMCs. The origin of the receptors is a man in his thirties or forties in good health and CMV-seropositive. The conserved cysteine and the conserved F or W are not part of the CDR3 here. Each record gives: V gene, clone size, J gene, CDR3 protein. The size entry is marked missing in some rows and otherwise reads once, few, many or a size class.

>TRBV6-1|once|TRBJ2-2
ASSVGVGEAGELF
>TRBV4-1|.|TRBJ2-7
ASSQLPSPGFSYEQY
>TRBV6-5|.|TRBJ1-6
ASSYEAVLNSPLH
>TRBV25-1|once|TRBJ1-6
ASSAPDGGATPLH
>TRBV5-6|.|TRBJ2-3
ASSSLAGVDTQY
>TRBV6-6|.|TRBJ2-7
ASRSGTRGLEQY
>TRBV5-1|few|TRBJ2-1
ASSLRSGYNEQF
>TRBV5-6|.|TRBJ2-7
ASSLNSHEQY
>TRBV10-3|few|TRBJ1-1
AISNHRGSTEAF
>TRBV6-1|.|TRBJ1-1
ASSPRPTGNTEAF
>TRBV7-2|.|TRBJ2-1
ASSLRSAGLRNNEQF
>TRBV18|.|TRBJ1-3
ASSLRQGNTIY
>TRBV2|.|TRBJ2-2
ASSDLGTGVTWELF
>TRBV7-9|.|TRBJ1-1
ASRTGNTEAF
>TRBV5-1|.|TRBJ1-4
ASSLGQGAANEKLF
>TRBV5-1|.|TRBJ2-7
ASSLSTGGRSAYEQY
>TRBV27|.|TRBJ2-6
ASSLAASSGANVLT
>TRBV19|.|TRBJ2-2
ASSRFGTDTGELF
>TRBV7-2|few|TRBJ1-5
ASSAGQTQPQH
>TRBV2|once|TRBJ2-7
ASSEELDSYEQY
>TRBV4-1|.|TRBJ1-1
ASSPTSGLPGEAF
>TRBV9|.|TRBJ1-2
ASSVQDTAGYGYT
>TRBV4-1|.|TRBJ1-3
ASSQEASRGWGNTIY
>TRBV7-8|.|.
ASATSTTYEQY
>TRBV9|.|TRBJ2-3
ASSSSPGLAGAADTQY
>TRBV2|.|TRBJ2-2
ASSVRLAGGNTGELF